These 18 T cell receptor beta chains share one sample of origin, sequenced in a study of blood T cell repertoires in COVID-19. Some clones are missing from TCRdb's copy, which holds only in-frame ones; the method was immunoSEQ multiplex PCR. The data contain around 190,000 clones, 80% of them seen just once; the ten biggest clones take up roughly 6.7%. Sequenced material: peripheral blood. Source of these receptors: a man in his fifties or sixties with acute or convalescent COVID-19.

J is TRBJ2-1 and V is TRBV15; D is perhaps TRBD2 (5 bases). The CDR3 length is 15 residues. Trimming stripped 4 bases from V and 7 bases from J, with 17 bases between. Germline values: CDR1 LNHNV, CDR2 YYDKDF (reference sequence). This CDR3 is CATSMRGQPRNEQFF. Written as DNA, the CDR3 is TGTGCCACCAGCATGAGAGGGCAGCCGAGGAATGAGCAGTTCTTC.

V is TRBV19 and J is TRBJ1-2, with unresolved D. The CDR3 extends over 12 amino acids. Germline V gene sequence: CDR1 LNHDA, CDR2 SQIVND (reference sequence). Trimming cost V 7 bases and J 5 bases, with 11 bases left between them. The DNA for the CDR3 is TGTGCCAGTACCCAGGAAGGTTATGGCTACACCTTC. Translating it yields CASTQEGYGYTF.

V is TRBV19 and J is TRBJ1-1; unclear D gene. CDR3 length equals 14 residues. Trimming took 3 bases from V and 0 from J, leaving 8 bases between them. Germline V lookup: CDR1 LNHDA, CDR2 SQIVND (reference sequence). The CDR3 spells CASSIPKMNTEAFF. CDR3 sequence (DNA): TGTGCCAGTAGTATCCCCAAAATGAACACTGAAGCTTTCTTT.

CDR3 protein: CASSLGAGEQFF. The CDR3 DNA is TGTGCCAGCAGCCTCGGGGCGGGGGAGCAGTTCTTC. The rearrangement joins TRBV27 to TRBJ2-1, with D maybe TRBD2 (6 bases). Germline loops: CDR1 MNHEY, CDR2 SMNVEV (reference sequence). The CDR3 is 12 amino acids. The ends were cut back, 6 bases at V and 10 bases at J, with 13 bases in the middle.

The chain recombines TRBV19 with TRBJ1-1, with 7 bases aligning to TRBD1. J gave up 1 base and V 5 bases, and 4 bases lay outside the gene matches. From germline, CDR1 is LNHDA and CDR2 SQIVND (reference sequence). The CDR3 consists of 14 residues. The CDR3 bases are TGTGCCAGTAGTCTAGGACAGGCGAACACTGAAGCTTTCTTT. This encodes CASSLGQANTEAFF.

The gene calls are TRBV15 and TRBJ1-3; D is possibly TRBD1 (6 bases). The CDR3 has 15 residues. The germline V gene has CDR1 LNHNV and CDR2 YYDKDF (reference sequence). V lost 0 bases and J 4 bases, leaving 10 bases between the germline ends. The CDR3 spells CATSRERQGGNTIYF. The DNA of the CDR3 is TGTGCCACCAGCAGAGAAAGGCAGGGGGGAAACACCATATATTTT.

The chain combines TRBV2 with TRBJ2-7, with D possibly being TRBD1 (6 bases). Germline V gives CDR1 SNHLY, CDR2 FYNNEI. Trimming left V 8 bases short and J 2 bases short, with 10 bases between. The length of the CDR3 is 12 residues. CDR3 residues: CASGQPTYEQYF. Here the CDR3 DNA reads TGTGCCAGCGGACAGCCTACCTACGAGCAGTACTTC.

J is TRBJ1-2 and V is TRBV28; no definite D call. Germline CDR1 MDHEN, CDR2 SYDVKM. CDR3 size: 12 residues. Trimming left V 6 bases short and J 1 base short, with 6 bases between. CDR3 in amino acids: CASSGSNYGYTF. DNA for the CDR3: TGTGCCAGCAGCGGTAGTAACTATGGCTACACCTTC.

The chain carries TRBV30 and TRBJ1-1, with D unclear. Germline V gene lookup returns CDR1 GTSNPN and CDR2 SVGIG (reference sequence). With 3 bases removed from V and 6 bases from J, the gap between germline ends came to 11 bases. The CDR3 runs to 12 residues. CDR3 sequence reads: CAWRRYTSEAFF. The CDR3 DNA reads TGTGCCTGGAGGCGGTACACATCTGAAGCTTTCTTT. Filled out from reference TRBV30 and TRBJ1-1, the complete variable domain reads SQTIHQWPATLVQPVGSPLSLECTVEGTSNPNLYWYRQAAGRGLQLLFYSVGIGQISSEVPQNLSASRPQDRQFILSSKKLLLSDSGFYLCAWRRYTSEAFFGQGTRLTVV.

This clone was recorded a few times. This chain uses TRBV24-1 with TRBJ2-1, with TRBD2 matching 10 bases. The CDR3 consists of 16 residues. V shed 4 bases and J 6 bases; nucleotides not matched to a gene: 8. Per germline, CDR1 KGHDR and CDR2 SFDVKD. CDR3 DNA: TGTGCCACCAGTGACCCAACTAGCGGGAATTTCAATGAGCAGTTCTTC. Translation: CATSDPTSGNFNEQFF.

The chain links TRBV2 to TRBJ2-1; 12 bases line up with TRBD2. V shed 4 bases and J 2 bases; nucleotides not matched to a gene: 0. This CDR3 contains 15 residues. Per the germline V gene, CDR1 is SNHLY and CDR2 is FYNNEI. DNA of the CDR3: TGTGCCAGCAGTGGACTAGCGGGAGCCTACAATGAGCAGTTCTTC. Translating gives CASSGLAGAYNEQFF.

The chain is built from TRBV2 and TRBJ2-1; possible D gene TRBD1, 5 bases. The V gene's germline CDR1 is SNHLY and CDR2 FYNNEI. This CDR3 has 13 amino acids. V lost 2 bases to trimming and J lost 10 bases, with 12 bases between them. The CDR3 region is CASSEQGDPEQFF. For the CDR3, the DNA is TGTGCCAGCAGTGAACAGGGCGACCCCGAGCAGTTCTTC.

The V call is TRBV11-2, the J call TRBJ2-1; 11 bases map to TRBD2. V shed 4 bases, J shed 0 bases, and the junction held 8 bases outside the gene matches. The germline V gene has CDR1 SGHAT and CDR2 FQNNGV. The CDR3 has 18 residues. The CDR3 coding sequence is TGTGCCAGCAGCTCACTCGGGACTAGCGGTCGCTCCTACAATGAGCAGTTCTTC. Amino acid sequence: CASSSLGTSGRSYNEQFF.

The chain has TRBV6-2 or TRBV6-3 and TRBJ1-5; D perhaps matches TRBD1 (6 bases). The CDR3 has 14 amino acids. Germline CDR1 is MNHEY and CDR2 is SVGEGT. Trimming took off 2 bases at V and 6 bases at J, with 11 bases between the two ends. Written as DNA, the CDR3 is TGTGCCAGCAGTTACACGGCAGGGGTTCAGCCCCAGCATTTT. This gives the protein CASSYTAGVQPQHF.

The rearrangement joins TRBV7-8 to TRBJ2-3; TRBD2 aligns across 12 bases. Germline CDR1 is SGHVS and CDR2 is FQNEAQ. The CDR3 runs 18 residues. With V trimmed by 4 bases and J by 5 bases, 13 bases remained unmatched. The CDR3 loop is CASSSSALAGGLEDTQYF. CDR3 DNA sequence: TGTGCCAGCAGCTCGTCCGCTCTAGCGGGGGGGCTCGAAGATACGCAGTATTTT.

This clone was recorded once. As DNA, the CDR3 is TGTGCCAGCAGCTCTGAACAGGGGTTTCAGCCCCAGCATTTT. It specifies CASSSEQGFQPQHF. J is TRBJ1-5 and V is TRBV7-8; 7 bases are shared with TRBD1. From germline, CDR1 is SGHVS and CDR2 FQNEAQ. The V gene end was trimmed by 4 bases and the J gene end by 6 bases; junction bases not matched to a gene: 6. CDR3 length: 14 amino acids.

This chain links TRBV5-4 with TRBJ1-2; TRBD1 agrees at 8 bases. J lost 4 bases, V lost 4 bases, and 12 bases had no gene match. CDR3 length: 16 amino acids. The germline V gene encodes CDR1 SGHNT and CDR2 YYREEE (reference sequence). The CDR3 region is CASSEGQGSGLYGYTF. The CDR3 nucleotides are TGTGCCAGCAGCGAAGGACAGGGCAGTGGCCTCTATGGCTACACCTTC.

The rearrangement uses TRBV2 and TRBJ2-2, with 14 nucleotides matching TRBD2. The CDR3 spans 14 residues. The V gene end was trimmed by 10 bases and the J gene end by 4 bases; junction bases not matched to a gene: 2. From germline, CDR1 is SNHLY and CDR2 FYNNEI. The CDR3 DNA reads TGTGCCACCGGGACTAGCGGGAGCACCGGGGAGCTGTTTTTT. Protein product: CATGTSGSTGELFF.